The entry that follows covers one T cell receptor beta chain sequence. The ends lost 9 bases at V and 7 bases at J; junction bases unmatched: 11. The V gene's germline CDR1 is ENHRY and CDR2 SYGVKD. CDR3 length: 13 amino acids. The data were taken from a study of blood T cell repertoires in COVID-19. Study-wide background: Researchers got acute and convalescent COVID-19 samples from the United States, Italy and Spain. From T cells, B-cell-depleted T cells, or PBMCs came the material, which was cDNA or gDNA.

Profiling relied on immunoSEQ multiplex PCR, and the TCRdb table lists in-frame clones only, not all of them. Found here are about 150,000 clones, roughly 91% of them singletons; the top ten hold 4.5% to 5%. Followed over time, Seattle patients had been enrolled while infection was active. Sample: peripheral blood. This clonotype was obtained from a man between 18 and 35 years old with COVID-19, enrolled during active disease. The J gene is TRBJ2-7, the V gene TRBV10-3, with 8 nucleotides matching TRBD2. The CDR3 loop is CAILAGREGEQYF. The CDR3 region has the DNA TGTGCCATTCTAGCCGGGAGGGAGGGTGAGCAGTACTTC.